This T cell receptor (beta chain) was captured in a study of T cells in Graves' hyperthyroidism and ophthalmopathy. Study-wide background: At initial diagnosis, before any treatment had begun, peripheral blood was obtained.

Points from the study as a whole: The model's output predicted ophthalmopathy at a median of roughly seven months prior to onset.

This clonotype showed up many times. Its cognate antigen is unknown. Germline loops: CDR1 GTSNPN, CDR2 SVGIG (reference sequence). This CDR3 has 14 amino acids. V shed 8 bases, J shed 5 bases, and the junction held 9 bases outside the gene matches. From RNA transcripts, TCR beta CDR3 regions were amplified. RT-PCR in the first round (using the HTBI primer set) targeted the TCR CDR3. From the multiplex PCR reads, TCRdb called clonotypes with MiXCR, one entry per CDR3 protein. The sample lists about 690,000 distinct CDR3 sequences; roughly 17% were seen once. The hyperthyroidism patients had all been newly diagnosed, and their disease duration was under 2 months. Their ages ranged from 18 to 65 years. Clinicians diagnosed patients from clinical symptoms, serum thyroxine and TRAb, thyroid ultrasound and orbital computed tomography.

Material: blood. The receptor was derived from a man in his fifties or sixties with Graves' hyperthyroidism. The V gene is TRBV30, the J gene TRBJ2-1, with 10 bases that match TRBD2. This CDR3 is CAVEGSGRNNEQFF. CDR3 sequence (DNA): TGTGCCGTGGAAGGTAGCGGGAGGAACAATGAGCAGTTCTTC.